This TCR beta chain was recovered during a study of CD8+ T cells in alopecia areata. To note about this clone: Its antigen is unidentified.

RNA was isolated and reverse transcribed to cDNA, the sequencing template. The protocol was immunoSEQ multiplex PCR, while the TCRdb copy is restricted to in-frame clones and leaves out a portion. The sample lists under 250,000 clones; around three fifths were seen once. Whole-study results and caveats: Scalp samples also yield sequences from resident alphabeta T cells of normal skin. Lesional scalp displayed greater clonality than normal scalp, most notably in alopecia totalis/universalis.

The sequenced material came from CD8+ T cells sorted from blood. The TCR sequence derives from a human donor in good health.

CDR3: CASSFSPDTQYF. Here the CDR3 DNA reads TGTGCCAGCAGCTTCTCCCCGGATACGCAGTATTTT. The V and J genes are TRBV11-2 and TRBJ2-3; no reliable D call. The V gene lost 3 bases and the J gene lost 6 bases, with 7 bases spanning the gap. Per germline, CDR1 SGHAT and CDR2 FQNNGV. CDR3 length equals 12 residues. Supplemented by reference TRBV11-2 and TRBJ2-3, the full variable domain reads EAGVAQSPRYKIIEKRQSVAFWCNPISGHATLYWYQQILGQGPKLLIQFQNNGVVDDSQLPKDRFSAERLKGVDSTLKIQPAKLEDSAVYLCASSFSPDTQYFGPGTRLTVL.